This TCR beta chain was documented in a study of blood T cell repertoires in COVID-19. For the study at large: Acute-phase and convalescent COVID-19 samples originated in the United States, Italy and Spain. Sources were T cells, B-cell-depleted T cells, or PBMCs; the material itself was cDNA or gDNA.

CDR3 size: 12 residues. V dropped 5 bases and J dropped 5 bases, with 9 bases sitting between them. In germline, CDR1 is SGHAT, CDR2 FQNNGV. Original processing methods: Amplifying reference gene primers gave estimates of nucleated cell counts. The protocol was immunoSEQ multiplex PCR, while the TCRdb copy is restricted to in-frame clones and leaves out a portion. That table supplies the V and J calls and clone size; D and trimming were determined from the DNA. The sample lists 65,000 to 85,000 clones, 80% to 90% occurring once. Sequenced sample: peripheral blood. This receptor was identified in a man aged 80 or over with COVID-19, enrolled during active disease. The chain employs TRBV11-2 and TRBJ1-1, with D maybe TRBD1 (6 bases). The CDR3 DNA is TGTGCCAGCAGCCCCCAGGGGACTGAAGCTTTCTTT. This sequence encodes CASSPQGTEAFF.